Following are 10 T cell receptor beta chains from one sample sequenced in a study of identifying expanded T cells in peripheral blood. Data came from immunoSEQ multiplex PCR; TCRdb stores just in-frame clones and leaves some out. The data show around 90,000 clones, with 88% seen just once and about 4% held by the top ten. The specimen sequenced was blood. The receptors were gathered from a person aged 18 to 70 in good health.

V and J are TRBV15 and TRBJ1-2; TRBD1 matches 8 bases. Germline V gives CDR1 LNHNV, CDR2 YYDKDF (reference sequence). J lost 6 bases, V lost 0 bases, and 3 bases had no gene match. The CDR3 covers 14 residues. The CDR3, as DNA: TGTGCCACCAGCAGAGACAGGGGGCCTCATGGCTACACCTTC. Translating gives CATSRDRGPHGYTF.

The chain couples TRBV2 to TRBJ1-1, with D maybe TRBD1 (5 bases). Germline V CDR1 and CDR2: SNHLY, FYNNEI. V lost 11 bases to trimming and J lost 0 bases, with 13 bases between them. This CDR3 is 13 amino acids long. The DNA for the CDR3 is TGTGCCGGAAGGGGTGAGATGAACACTGAAGCTTTCTTT. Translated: CAGRGEMNTEAFF.

The CDR3: CAWSKLAGGETQYF. As DNA, the CDR3 is TGTGCCTGGTCCAAACTAGCGGGGGGGGAGACCCAGTACTTC. The chain links TRBV30 to TRBJ2-5; 13 nucleotides agree with TRBD2. The CDR3 spans 14 residues. Germline CDR1 GTSNPN, CDR2 SVGIG (reference sequence). The V gene end was trimmed by 5 bases and the J gene end by 5 bases; junction bases not matched to a gene: 5.

CDR3 bases: TGTGCCAGCAGTGCGGAGACGACAGGGATGCGGTTCTTC. Amino acids: CASSAETTGMRFF. The chain combines TRBV2 with TRBJ2-1; 7 bases line up with TRBD1. V lost 4 bases, J lost 15 bases, and 12 bases stayed unmatched. The CDR3 totals 13 residues. Germline CDR1 and CDR2: SNHLY and FYNNEI.

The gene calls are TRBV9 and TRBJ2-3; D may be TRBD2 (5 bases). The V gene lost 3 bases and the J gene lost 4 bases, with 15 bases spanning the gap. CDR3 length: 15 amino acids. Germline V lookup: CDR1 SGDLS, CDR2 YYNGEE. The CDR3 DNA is TGTGCCAGCAGCGGCACGGTTTCAGCGGCAGATACGCAGTATTTT. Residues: CASSGTVSAADTQYF. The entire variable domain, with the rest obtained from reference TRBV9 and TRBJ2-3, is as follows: DSGVTQTPKHLITATGQRVTLRCSPRSGDLSVYWYQQSLDQGLQFLIQYYNGEERAKGNILERFSAQQFPDLHSELNLSSLELGDSALYFCASSGTVSAADTQYFGPGTRLTVL.

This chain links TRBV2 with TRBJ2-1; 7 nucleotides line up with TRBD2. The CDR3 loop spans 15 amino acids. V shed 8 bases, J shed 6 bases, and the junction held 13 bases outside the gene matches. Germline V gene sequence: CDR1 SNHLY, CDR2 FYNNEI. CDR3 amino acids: CASPLGGTPFNEQFF. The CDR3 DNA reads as TGTGCCAGCCCCCTGGGGGGGACCCCCTTCAATGAGCAGTTCTTC.

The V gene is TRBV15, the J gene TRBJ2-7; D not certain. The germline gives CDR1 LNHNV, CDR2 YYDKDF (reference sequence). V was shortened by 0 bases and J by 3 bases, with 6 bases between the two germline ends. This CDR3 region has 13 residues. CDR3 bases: TGTGCCACCAGCAGAGAAACGAGCTACGAGCAGTACTTC. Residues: CATSRETSYEQYF.

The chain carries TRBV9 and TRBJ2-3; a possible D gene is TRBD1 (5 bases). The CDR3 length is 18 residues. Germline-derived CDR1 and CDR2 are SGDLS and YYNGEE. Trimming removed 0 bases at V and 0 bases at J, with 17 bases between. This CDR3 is CASSVGEGQGLSTDTQYF. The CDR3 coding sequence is TGTGCCAGCAGCGTAGGAGAAGGGCAGGGTTTGAGCACAGATACGCAGTATTTT.

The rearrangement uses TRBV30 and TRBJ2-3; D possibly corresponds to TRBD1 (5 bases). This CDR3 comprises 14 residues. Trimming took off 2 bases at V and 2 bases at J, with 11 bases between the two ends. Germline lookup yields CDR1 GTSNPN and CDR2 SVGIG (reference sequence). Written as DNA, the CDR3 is TGTGCCTGGAGTAGGACACGCGACACAGATACGCAGTATTTT. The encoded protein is CAWSRTRDTDTQYF.

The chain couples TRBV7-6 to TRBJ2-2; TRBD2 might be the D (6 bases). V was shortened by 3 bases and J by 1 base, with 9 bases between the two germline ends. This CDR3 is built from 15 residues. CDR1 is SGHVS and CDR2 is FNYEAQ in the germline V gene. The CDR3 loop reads CASSFQGGNTGELFF. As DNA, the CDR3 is TGTGCCAGCAGCTTCCAGGGAGGGAACACCGGGGAGCTGTTTTTT.